Shown below are 15 T cell receptor beta chains from a single sample sequenced in a study of sequential checkpoint blockade in melanoma. TCRdb keeps only in-frame clones here, not all; method: immunoSEQ multiplex PCR. The table has 35,000 to 50,000 clones, roughly 85% seen once. Treatment meaning: randomized to nivolumab then ipilimumab (arm A) or the reverse (arm B). Sample: CD8+ T cells sorted from blood (inferred from file names), taken from a patient given nivolumab and ipilimumab in sequence. These receptors were taken from a human donor with melanoma.

The gene calls are TRBV9 and TRBJ2-3, with 7 positions matching TRBD2. From germline, CDR1 is SGDLS and CDR2 YYNGEE. After removal of 0 bases from V and 6 bases from J, the junction contained 4 bases not matched to a gene. The CDR3 covers 14 residues. The CDR3 sequence is CASSVGREVDTQYF. Here the CDR3 DNA reads TGTGCCAGCAGCGTAGGACGGGAGGTGGATACGCAGTATTTT.

The sample holds one count of this clone. The rearrangement links TRBV6-5 to TRBJ2-5; a possible D gene is TRBD2 (6 bases). Germline V lookup: CDR1 MNHEY, CDR2 SVGAGI. This CDR3 is built from 11 residues. Trimming took off 10 bases at V and 3 bases at J, with 9 bases between the two ends. The CDR3 region has the DNA TGTGCCACATGGGGGGAAGAGACCCAGTACTTC. This sequence encodes CATWGEETQYF.

This clone has just one count. The chain recombines TRBV27 with TRBJ2-7; D uncertain. V was shortened by 0 bases and J by 3 bases, with 9 bases between the two germline ends. The length of the CDR3 is 14 residues. The V gene's germline CDR1 is MNHEY and CDR2 SMNVEV (reference sequence). The CDR3 region has the DNA TGTGCCAGCAGTTTATCCCCCGGTTTCTACGAGCAGTACTTC. It encodes CASSLSPGFYEQYF.

This clone was detected only a few times. The rearrangement joins TRBV7-9 to TRBJ1-1, with no clear D. The germline CDR1 and CDR2 sequences are SEHNR and FQNEAQ (reference sequence). This CDR3 region has 14 residues. Trimming took 5 bases from V and 1 from J, leaving 11 bases between them. The CDR3 region has the DNA TGTGCCAGCAGCCCCAGGAGGGAGAACACTGAAGCTTTCTTT. Protein: CASSPRRENTEAFF.

A few counts support this clone. The rearrangement uses TRBV19 and TRBJ2-7; D is possibly TRBD2 (5 bases). Germline V gene sequence: CDR1 LNHDA, CDR2 SQIVND (reference sequence). This CDR3 contains 13 residues. Trimming left V 5 bases short and J 6 bases short, with 14 bases between. CDR3 DNA: TGTGCCAGTAGTGTCGGGATCCCGGGCGAGCAGTACTTC. It specifies CASSVGIPGEQYF.

This clone was detected once. The J gene is TRBJ2-1, the V gene TRBV10-2; possibly TRBD2 for D (6 bases). The CDR3 is 14 residues long. Germline V lookup: CDR1 WSHSY, CDR2 SAAADI. V lost 5 bases and J lost 6, with 14 bases in between. The CDR3 protein is CASSLADLPNEQFF. The CDR3 DNA reads as TGCGCCAGCAGTTTAGCGGACCTCCCCAATGAGCAGTTCTTC.

V gene TRBV15 combines with J gene TRBJ2-3; 12 bases map to TRBD2. Germline V lookup: CDR1 LNHNV, CDR2 YYDKDF (reference sequence). The CDR3 extends over 19 amino acids. The V segment lost 0 bases and the J segment 4 bases; nucleotides outside the gene matches: 11. The CDR3 bases are TGTGCCACCAGCAGAGATTTTCGGACTAGCGGGATCGCGGCAGATACGCAGTATTTT. Encoded protein: CATSRDFRTSGIAADTQYF. Full variable domain (rest looked up from reference TRBV15 and TRBJ2-3): DAMVIQNPRYQVTQFGKPVTLSCSQTLNHNVMYWYQQKSSQAPKLLFHYYDKDFNNEADTPDNFQSRRPNTSFCFLDIRSPGLGDTAMYLCATSRDFRTSGIAADTQYFGPGTRLTVL.

About this clone: One end of the junction is discordant with germline, which a read error may explain. V gene TRBV19 combines with J gene TRBJ2-7, with D possibly matching TRBD1 (6 bases). In germline, CDR1 is LNHDA, CDR2 SQIVND (reference sequence). CDR3 size: 12 residues. The CDR3 here is CASSSRGYEQYF. CDR3 DNA sequence: TGTGCCAGTAGTTCCAGGGGCTACGAGCAGTACTTT.

The chain carries TRBV12-1 and TRBJ2-3; the table's D gene call, TRBD2, was not cross checked with the DNA. TRBV12-1 is a pseudogene locus. There are 17 residues in the CDR3. CDR3 sequence: CASSPMILSGPTDTQYF. The DNA of the CDR3 is TGTGCCAGCAGCCCCATGATCCTAAGCGGACCCACAGATACGCAGTATTTT.

This sequence joins TRBV5-6 and TRBJ2-7; the D gene is possibly TRBD2 (6 bases). Trimming left V 0 bases short and J 1 base short, with 8 bases between. This CDR3 spans 14 amino acids. CDR1 SGHDT and CDR2 YYEEEE come from the germline V gene. CDR3 region: CASSLAAGSYEQYF. The CDR3 nucleotides are TGTGCCAGCAGCTTGGCGGCGGGGTCCTACGAGCAGTACTTC.

The rearrangement uses TRBV28 and TRBJ2-7, with 9 bases identical to TRBD1. From germline, CDR1 is MDHEN and CDR2 SYDVKM. This CDR3 is built from 14 residues. Trimming cost V 2 bases and J 6 bases; bases outside gene matches: 5. CDR3 bases: TGTGCCAGCAGTTTACCACAGGGGGCTGGCGAGCAGTACTTC. It encodes CASSLPQGAGEQYF.

This clone was detected once. The chain recombines TRBV9 with TRBJ1-1, with D possibly matching TRBD1 (6 bases). V shed 2 bases and J shed 3 bases, with 14 bases lying between them. This CDR3 has 15 amino acids. CDR1 SGDLS and CDR2 YYNGEE come from the germline V gene. CDR3 coding DNA: TGTGCCAGCAGCGTGGCCTCGGGGGGCTACACTGAAGCTTTCTTT. This gives the protein CASSVASGGYTEAFF.

The chain employs TRBV11-2 and TRBJ2-5; possible D gene TRBD2, 6 bases. This CDR3 comprises 15 residues. Germline V gives CDR1 SGHAT, CDR2 FQNNGV. V lost 1 base, J lost 5 bases, and 14 bases lay in between. The CDR3 here is CASSLGWAGRETQYF. CDR3 bases: TGTGCCAGCAGCTTAGGTTGGGCGGGACGGGAGACCCAGTACTTC.

The genes are TRBV30 and TRBJ1-1; tentative D call: TRBD1 (5 bases). Germline values: CDR1 GTSNPN, CDR2 SVGIG (reference sequence). V lost 5 bases and J 7 bases, leaving 11 bases between the germline ends. CDR3 length equals 11 residues. The CDR3 reads CAWYNRIEAFF. Written as DNA, the CDR3 is TGTGCCTGGTATAACAGGATTGAAGCTTTCTTT.

The genes are TRBV2 and TRBJ2-5; 7 bases match TRBD1. Judging by the DNA end, TRBJ2-7 fits better; the J call may be wrong. CDR1 and CDR2 (germline): SNHLY, FYNNEI. This CDR3 spans 15 amino acids. Written as DNA, the CDR3 is TGTGCCAGCATCCTGGGACAGACACTATCCTACGAGCAGTACTTC. Translation: CASILGQTLSYEQYF.